Following are 27 T cell receptor beta chains from one sample sequenced in a study of blood T cell repertoires in COVID-19. The protocol was immunoSEQ multiplex PCR, while the TCRdb copy is restricted to in-frame clones and leaves out a portion. The sample records fewer than 100,000 clones, about 82% being singletons. Sequencing input: peripheral blood. The receptors here all came from a middle-aged man with COVID-19, enrolled during active disease.

The chain links TRBV4-2 to TRBJ2-1, with D uncertain. The CDR3 loop spans 12 amino acids. Germline V CDR1 and CDR2: LGHNA, YNFKEQ. V was cut by 4 bases and J by 10 bases, with 11 bases left in between. CDR3 protein: CASSPTTREQFF. DNA of the CDR3: TGTGCCAGCAGCCCCACTACACGCGAGCAGTTCTTC.

The chain uses TRBV3-1 (or the pseudogene TRBV3-2) and TRBJ1-2; 7 bases line up with TRBD1. Germline assignment: CDR1 LGHDT and CDR2 YNNKEL (reference sequence). CDR3 length: 14 amino acids. After removal of 2 bases from V and 8 bases from J, the junction contained 8 bases not matched to a gene. This CDR3 is CASSQRRQGEGYTF. CDR3 in DNA: TGTGCCAGCAGCCAACGACGACAGGGAGAGGGCTACACCTTC.

V is TRBV19 and J is TRBJ2-6, with TRBD1 matching over 8 bases. Trimming at V came to 3 bases and at J to 2 bases, leaving 9 bases not matched to a gene. CDR3 length: 18 residues. The germline gives CDR1 LNHDA, CDR2 SQIVND (reference sequence). Here the CDR3 DNA reads TGTGCCAGTAGTATCAGGGGGCTACAGGTACCTGGGGCCAACGTCCTGACTTTC. Its protein is CASSIRGLQVPGANVLTF.

In its sample, this clone was seen once. CDR3 residues: CASSQASGGAYEQYF. The CDR3 region has the DNA TGCGCCAGCAGCCAAGCTAGCGGCGGGGCTTACGAGCAGTACTTC. V gene TRBV4-1 combines with J gene TRBJ2-7, with 7 positions matching TRBD2. Trimming took 1 base from V and 4 from J; bases not matched to a gene: 7. Per the germline V gene, CDR1 is MGHRA and CDR2 is YSYEKL. The CDR3 loop spans 15 amino acids.

The V and J genes are TRBV19 and TRBJ1-1; D is ambiguous. V lost 4 bases to trimming and J lost 3 bases, with 9 bases between them. Germline values: CDR1 LNHDA, CDR2 SQIVND (reference sequence). This CDR3 has 13 residues. The CDR3 here is CASSSSRYTEAFF. CDR3 DNA sequence: TGTGCCAGTAGTAGTAGCCGTTACACTGAAGCTTTCTTT.

The DNA for the CDR3 is TGCAGTGCTAGTAGCGGGAGTGGGCTATACAATGAGCAGTTCTTC. As protein: CSASSGSGLYNEQFF. This chain joins TRBV20-1 and TRBJ2-1; 9 bases match TRBD2. The CDR3 consists of 15 residues. V gave up 3 bases and J gave up 4 bases; unmatched junction bases: 7. The V gene's germline CDR1 is DFQATT and CDR2 SNEGSKA (reference sequence).

The genes are TRBV11-2 and TRBJ2-5; D is unclear. Germline V gene lookup returns CDR1 SGHAT and CDR2 FQNNGV. Trimming removed 0 bases at V and 4 bases at J, with 12 bases between. The CDR3 is made up of 15 amino acids. CDR3 DNA sequence: TGTGCCAGCAGCTTAGATCCCGCCAGGTTAGAGACCCAGTACTTC. Its protein is CASSLDPARLETQYF.

This clone was detected only once. V gene TRBV28 combines with J gene TRBJ1-2; no clear D. Looked up from germline, CDR1 is MDHEN and CDR2 is SYDVKM. V was pared by 5 bases and J by 4 bases, with 11 bases between. This CDR3 is built from 13 residues. As DNA, the CDR3 is TGTGCCAGCAGTCGGACGGGGTTCTATGGCTACACCTTC. It translates to CASSRTGFYGYTF.

The chain is built from TRBV2 and TRBJ1-4; D gene unclear. CDR3 length equals 15 residues. V gave up 3 bases and J gave up 2 bases, with 10 bases separating them. From germline, CDR1 is SNHLY and CDR2 FYNNEI. For the CDR3, the DNA is TGTGCCAGCAGTGACTCCGGGAGGACTAATGAAAAACTGTTTTTT. Encoded protein: CASSDSGRTNEKLFF.

The rearrangement joins TRBV11-2 to TRBJ1-6; 9 nucleotides line up with TRBD1. CDR1 SGHAT and CDR2 FQNNGV come from the germline V gene. The CDR3 has 16 amino acids. J gave up 8 bases and V 5 bases, and 10 bases lay outside the gene matches. The chain's CDR3 is CASSLKTGTGYSPLHF. The CDR3 DNA sequence: TGTGCCAGCAGCCTAAAGACCGGGACAGGGTATTCACCCCTCCACTTT.

The chain has TRBV7-2 and TRBJ2-3, with D unclear. The V end lost 4 bases, the J end lost 4 bases, and 3 bases lay between the germline ends. The CDR3 contains 11 residues. Germline V lookup: CDR1 SGHTA, CDR2 FQGNSA. The CDR3 DNA reads as TGTGCCAGCAGCTCGTCAGATACGCAGTATTTT. It specifies CASSSSDTQYF. Combining the CDR3 with reference TRBV7-2 and TRBJ2-3 gives the whole variable domain GAGVSQSPSNKVTEKGKDVELRCDPISGHTALYWYRQSLGQGLEFLIYFQGNSAPDKSGLPSDRFSAERTGGSVSTLTIQRTQQEDSAVYLCASSSSDTQYFGPGTRLTVL.

This clone appeared a few times. The chain employs TRBV9 and TRBJ1-2; weak D call: TRBD1 (6 bases). The germline V gene has CDR1 SGDLS and CDR2 YYNGEE. The ends were cut back, 0 bases at V and 1 base at J, with 10 bases in the middle. The length of the CDR3 is 15 residues. The CDR3 spells CASSVGQGINYGYTF. CDR3 bases: TGTGCCAGCAGCGTAGGGCAGGGGATTAACTATGGCTACACCTTC.

DNA for the CDR3: TGTGCCAGTAGTATAGCCGACAGGGGTAAGGATACGCAGTATTTT. Translation: CASSIADRGKDTQYF. The gene calls are TRBV19 and TRBJ2-3; 8 bases line up with TRBD1. This CDR3 spans 15 amino acids. CDR1 is LNHDA, CDR2 SQIVND, per germline (reference sequence). The junction had 6 bases not matched to a gene; V was cut back by 1 base and J by 6 bases.

The chain carries TRBV10-3 and TRBJ1-5; 7 bases align to TRBD1. Per germline, CDR1 ENHRY and CDR2 SYGVKD. V lost 7 bases, J lost 6 bases, and 9 bases stayed unmatched. The CDR3 contains 14 residues. The CDR3 DNA reads TGTGCCATCAACGAAGGGGGCGCGGGTCAGCCCCAGCATTTT. As protein: CAINEGGAGQPQHF.

V and J are TRBV18 and TRBJ1-4; 7 positions match TRBD1. After removal of 6 bases from V and 2 bases from J, the junction contained 9 bases not matched to a gene. The germline V gene has CDR1 KGHSH and CDR2 LQKENI. The CDR3 spans 16 residues. CDR3 coding DNA: TGTGCCAGCTCCCTAACCTTGACAGGGACTAATGAAAAACTGTTTTTT. Its protein is CASSLTLTGTNEKLFF. The whole variable domain, filled in from reference TRBV18 and TRBJ1-4, reads NAGVMQNPRHLVRRRGQEARLRCSPMKGHSHVYWYRQLPEEGLKFMVYLQKENIIDESGMPKERFSAEFPKEGPSILRIQQVVRGDSAAYFCASSLTLTGTNEKLFFGSGTQLSVL.

The chain couples TRBV5-4 to TRBJ1-1; D not certain. This CDR3 spans 14 amino acids. Looked up from germline, CDR1 is SGHNT and CDR2 is YYREEE (reference sequence). V shed 0 bases and J shed 4 bases, with 10 bases lying between them. CDR3 amino acids: CASSLAGRFTEAFF. The CDR3, as DNA: TGTGCCAGCAGCTTGGCGGGAAGGTTCACTGAAGCTTTCTTT.

The chain uses TRBV19 and TRBJ1-2, with a possible D match to TRBD1 (5 bases). Germline V lookup: CDR1 LNHDA, CDR2 SQIVND (reference sequence). The CDR3 sequence is 13 residues long. V lost 5 bases, J lost 5 bases, and 12 bases lay in between. The CDR3 loop reads CASSFRGRYGYTF. DNA for the CDR3: TGTGCCAGTAGTTTTAGGGGTCGGTATGGCTACACCTTC.

This chain joins TRBV5-4 and TRBJ1-6, with 8 bases aligning to TRBD1. The CDR3 length is 15 residues. Germline values: CDR1 SGHNT, CDR2 YYREEE (reference sequence). Trimming took 0 bases from V and 10 from J; bases not matched to a gene: 6. The CDR3 DNA reads TGTGCCAGCAGCTTGGCTCAGGGGGCACAATCACCCCTCCACTTT. Encoded protein: CASSLAQGAQSPLHF.

The J gene is TRBJ2-1, the V gene TRBV29-1; 11 bases line up with TRBD2. This CDR3 has 15 residues. Germline CDR1 and CDR2: SQVTM and ANQGSEA. With 6 bases clipped from V and 10 bases from J, the junction kept 14 bases outside the gene matches. The CDR3, as DNA: TGCAGCGTCGGCCCACTAGCGGGGGCGTGGGGGGAGCAGTTCTTC. It yields the protein CSVGPLAGAWGEQFF.

The rearrangement links TRBV13 to TRBJ1-6, with a weak D call TRBD1 (5 bases). Germline lookup yields CDR1 PRHDT and CDR2 FYEKMQ (reference sequence). The CDR3 totals 15 residues. V was shortened by 0 bases and J by 4 bases, with 7 bases between the two germline ends. The CDR3 spells CASSLGRGYNSPLHF. The CDR3 DNA reads as TGTGCCAGCAGCTTAGGAAGGGGTTATAATTCACCCCTCCACTTT. Full variable domain (remainder filled in from reference TRBV13 and TRBJ1-6): AAGVIQSPRHLIKEKRETATLKCYPIPRHDTVYWYQQGPGQDPQFLISFYEKMQSDKGSIPDRFSAQQFSDYHSELNMSSLELGDSALYFCASSLGRGYNSPLHFGNGTRLTVT.

This clone was counted a few times. The V call is TRBV20-1, the J call TRBJ1-1, with D unresolved. Germline V gene data show CDR1 as DFQATT and CDR2 as SNEGSKA (reference sequence). This CDR3 has 10 residues. V was clipped by 3 bases and J by 6 bases, with 5 bases between them. Here the CDR3 DNA reads TGCAGTGCTAGCGTCTCTGAAGCTTTCTTT. Encoded protein: CSASVSEAFF.

This chain connects TRBV10-2 to TRBJ1-1; TRBD1 matches at 7 bases. Germline lookup yields CDR1 WSHSY and CDR2 SAAADI. J gave up 6 bases and V 0 bases, and 7 bases lay outside the gene matches. The CDR3 runs 15 residues. CDR3 nucleotides: TGCGCCAGCAGTGAGTCGACAGGGTTGGGGTCTGAAGCTTTCTTT. It translates to CASSESTGLGSEAFF.

This clone showed up just a few times. V is TRBV6-5 and J is TRBJ1-5, with TRBD1 identical over 7 bases. CDR1 is MNHEY and CDR2 is SVGAGI in the germline V gene. The CDR3 covers 15 residues. With 7 bases clipped from V and 0 bases from J, the junction kept 6 bases outside the gene matches. Written as DNA, the CDR3 is TGTGCCAGCAAACAACAGGGGAATAGCAATCAGCCCCAGCATTTT. This codes for CASKQQGNSNQPQHF.

The J gene is TRBJ2-7, the V gene TRBV12-3 or TRBV12-4; D is possibly TRBD1 (6 bases). This CDR3 has 13 amino acids. V was shortened by 6 bases and J by 4 bases, with 13 bases between the two germline ends. The CDR3 coding sequence is TGTGCCAGCAGCCCCGACAGGTTTTACGAGCAGTACTTC. This encodes CASSPDRFYEQYF.

The V gene is TRBV30, the J gene TRBJ2-1; 9 nucleotides line up with TRBD2. J gave up 9 bases and V 2 bases, and 17 bases lay outside the gene matches. Germline loops: CDR1 GTSNPN, CDR2 SVGIG (reference sequence). This CDR3 has 17 amino acids. The CDR3 DNA follows: TGTGCCTGGAGTAGGTCTCTGGGGGCGGGAGGGCCTCGTGAGCAGTTCTTC. This codes for CAWSRSLGAGGPREQFF.

CDR3 DNA: TGTGCCAGCAGCCGCGAGGGAGCGGGCGAGCAGTACTTC. Translation gives CASSREGAGEQYF. The gene calls are TRBV7-3 and TRBJ2-7, with D maybe TRBD2 (6 bases). Germline V gene data show CDR1 as SGHTA and CDR2 as FQGTGA. Trimming removed 5 bases from V and 6 bases from J, with 14 bases in between. This CDR3 is built from 13 residues.

This clone was found once. The chain has TRBV7-3 and TRBJ2-1; 10 bases match TRBD2. Germline V lookup: CDR1 SGHTA, CDR2 FQGTGA. The length of the CDR3 is 16 residues. The V and J ends lost 3 bases and 2 bases, in that order; junction bases with no gene match: 4. The CDR3 DNA reads TGTGCCAGCAGCTTCGGAGCGGGAGGGCCCTACAATGAGCAGTTCTTC. This codes for CASSFGAGGPYNEQFF.